There are a few counts of the clone carrying this TCR beta chain. This CDR3 is built from 13 residues. V was pared by 6 bases and J by 5 bases, with 8 bases between. Original processing notes: Reference gene primer amplification yielded estimated nucleated cell counts. Profiled with immunoSEQ multiplex PCR; TCRdb holds only in-frame clones, not every one. The DNA gave D and trimming, while V, J and clone size come from that table. The table includes about 33,000 clones, approximately 82% detected once. These data originate in a study of blood T cell repertoires in COVID-19. Study as a whole: Collection of acute and convalescent COVID-19 samples took place in the United States, Italy and Spain.

This TCR was sampled from a human donor in a cohort sampled during active COVID-19. Sequencing was done on a sample of peripheral blood. This rearrangement joins TRBV12-3 or TRBV12-4 to TRBJ1-6, with D unresolved. The CDR3 DNA is TGTGCCAGCAGAGAGAGAGATAATTCACCCCTCCACTTT. Translation gives CASRERDNSPLHF.